The 29 T cell receptor beta chains presented below share a single source sample, sequenced in a study of cytomegalovirus exposure and HLA in healthy donors. Only in-frame clones appear in the TCRdb table, and some are missing; sequencing was by immunoSEQ multiplex PCR. The sample carries some 150,000 clones, approximately 88% recorded once. Source material: PBMCs. Receptors were obtained from a man aged 18 to 29 in good health and CMV-seropositive.

V and J are TRBV5-1 and TRBJ1-6; the D gene is possibly TRBD1 (5 bases). The CDR3 has 16 residues. Germline loops: CDR1 SGHRS, CDR2 YFSETQ. Trimming left V 0 bases short and J 5 bases short, with 12 bases between. The CDR3 here is CASSLGTPRNNSPLHF. As DNA, the CDR3 is TGCGCCAGCAGCTTGGGGACACCGAGGAATAATTCACCCCTCCACTTT. Supplemented by reference TRBV5-1 and TRBJ1-6, the full variable domain reads KAGVTQTPRYLIKTRGQQVTLSCSPISGHRSVSWYQQTPGQGLQFLFEYFSETQRNKGNFPGRFSGRQFSNSRSEMNVSTLELGDSALYLCASSLGTPRNNSPLHFGNGTRLTVT.

A remark on this clone: The same CDR3 can be traced to other DNA sequences in this sample. This rearrangement joins TRBV5-1 to TRBJ2-7; 7 bases map to TRBD1. CDR3 length: 14 amino acids. The germline V gene has CDR1 SGHRS and CDR2 YFSETQ. J lost 2 bases, V lost 0 bases, and 2 bases had no gene match. Here the CDR3 DNA reads TGCGCCAGCAGCTTGGGGACAGGCACCTACGAGCAGTACTTC. Its translation: CASSLGTGTYEQYF.

This sequence joins TRBV5-1 and TRBJ1-3; maybe TRBD1 (6 bases). Trimming shortened V by 2 bases and J by 0 bases, and 15 bases separated the two germline ends. CDR1 is SGHRS and CDR2 is YFSETQ in the germline V gene. There are 17 residues in the CDR3. CDR3 coding DNA: TGCGCCAGCAGCTTAGCAGGGACACAATTCTCTGGAAACACCATATATTTT. Translated, it gives CASSLAGTQFSGNTIYF. Based on the CDR3 plus reference TRBV5-1 and TRBJ1-3, the full variable domain is KAGVTQTPRYLIKTRGQQVTLSCSPISGHRSVSWYQQTPGQGLQFLFEYFSETQRNKGNFPGRFSGRQFSNSRSEMNVSTLELGDSALYLCASSLAGTQFSGNTIYFGEGSWLTVV.

This sequence joins TRBV5-1 and TRBJ1-2, with TRBD1 matching over 8 bases. This CDR3 is 15 amino acids long. V was clipped by 5 bases and J by 3 bases; unmatched bases: 9. The germline V gene encodes CDR1 SGHRS and CDR2 YFSETQ. DNA of the CDR3: TGCGCCAGCAGTCGTCAGGGGGCGAATGACTATGGCTACACCTTC. Amino acids: CASSRQGANDYGYTF.

The V and J genes are TRBV25-1 and TRBJ2-2; D is possibly TRBD1 (5 bases). Per the germline V gene, CDR1 is MGHDK and CDR2 is SYGVNS. This CDR3 comprises 17 residues. Deletions cut 1 base from V and 4 bases from J, with 16 bases between. The CDR3 here is CASSELGQGVPTGELFF. CDR3 bases: TGTGCCAGCAGTGAATTAGGGCAGGGTGTCCCCACCGGGGAGCTGTTTTTT.

The chain carries TRBV27 and TRBJ2-1; D perhaps matches TRBD1 (6 bases). CDR1 and CDR2 from the germline V gene are MNHEY and SMNVEV (reference sequence). The CDR3 covers 12 residues. V lost 4 bases to trimming and J lost 10 bases, with 11 bases between them. The CDR3 sequence is CASSSTGEEQFF. The DNA for the CDR3 is TGTGCCAGCAGTTCGACAGGAGAGGAGCAGTTCTTC.

The J gene is TRBJ1-2, the V gene TRBV2, with TRBD1 matching 7 bases. Germline V CDR1 and CDR2: SNHLY, FYNNEI. V lost 7 bases, J lost 4 bases, and 9 bases stayed unmatched. This CDR3 region has 14 residues. For the CDR3, the DNA is TGTGCCAGCATCTCAGGCAGGGGGAGCTATGGCTACACCTTC. Protein sequence: CASISGRGSYGYTF.

The chain links TRBV19 to TRBJ2-7; TRBD1 matches at 7 bases. This CDR3 is 14 amino acids long. J lost 7 bases, V lost 6 bases, and 12 bases had no gene match. Germline CDR1 LNHDA, CDR2 SQIVND (reference sequence). Here the CDR3 DNA reads TGTGCCAGTAGCCCCGGGACAGTTAAGAGAGAGCAGTACTTC. Translating it yields CASSPGTVKREQYF.

The CDR3: CASSLDVPGVDWFF. For the CDR3, the DNA is TGCGCCAGCAGCTTGGATGTTCCGGGAGTGGATTGGTTCTTC. V is TRBV5-1 and J is TRBJ2-1, with D perhaps matching TRBD2 (6 bases). CDR3 length: 14 amino acids. Germline lookup yields CDR1 SGHRS and CDR2 YFSETQ. Trimming shortened V by 0 bases and J by 15 bases, and 19 bases separated the two germline ends.

CDR3 nucleotide sequence: TGTGCCAGCAGCTTAGGACTAGGGGTCGGGGAGCTGTTTTTT. Its translation is CASSLGLGVGELFF. This chain joins TRBV11-3 and TRBJ2-2; TRBD2 might be the D (6 bases). Germline CDR1 SGHNT, CDR2 YENEEA. Trimming stripped 1 base from V and 7 bases from J, with 10 bases between. The CDR3 totals 14 residues.

The chain uses TRBV10-3 and TRBJ2-1, with D perhaps matching TRBD1 (7 bases). This CDR3 is built from 15 residues. Germline V gene data show CDR1 as ENHRY and CDR2 as SYGVKD. The V and J ends lost 6 bases and 1 base respectively, with 13 bases between them. The CDR3 region has the DNA TGTGCCATCAGCCCCTCAGGGGGGTCCTACAATGAGCAGTTCTTC. Protein: CAISPSGGSYNEQFF.

V usage is TRBV19 and J usage is TRBJ1-5; tentative D call: TRBD1 (5 bases). V was pared by 3 bases and J by 2 bases, with 11 bases between. Germline lookup yields CDR1 LNHDA and CDR2 SQIVND (reference sequence). CDR3 length: 15 residues. This CDR3 reads CASSMGGSGNQPQHF. The CDR3 DNA is TGTGCCAGTAGTATGGGGGGGAGTGGCAATCAGCCCCAGCATTTT.

This chain links TRBV9 with TRBJ2-2; 8 bases are a match to TRBD1. Trimming removed 4 bases from V and 0 bases from J; junction bases left unmatched: 5. The V gene's germline CDR1 is SGDLS and CDR2 YYNGEE. The CDR3 runs to 16 residues. CDR3 region: CASSPWTGTNTGELFF. The DNA of the CDR3 is TGTGCCAGCAGCCCATGGACAGGGACGAACACCGGGGAGCTGTTTTTT.

This sequence joins TRBV15 and TRBJ1-1, with TRBD1 matching 9 bases. CDR3 length: 15 amino acids. Trimming removed 1 base from V and 5 bases from J; junction bases left unmatched: 5. Germline CDR1 and CDR2: LNHNV and YYDKDF (reference sequence). The CDR3 sequence: CATSRVRGQGTEAFF. The DNA for the CDR3 is TGTGCCACCAGCAGAGTAAGGGGACAGGGAACTGAAGCTTTCTTT.

This clone was counted only a few times. The chain carries TRBV28 and TRBJ2-2, with TRBD2 as a possible D gene (5 bases). Trimming took off 4 bases at V and 5 bases at J, with 8 bases between the two ends. This CDR3 spans 13 amino acids. From germline, CDR1 is MDHEN and CDR2 SYDVKM. The CDR3 sequence: CASSSTTTGELFF. The CDR3 bases are TGTGCCAGCAGTTCGACTACTACCGGGGAGCTGTTTTTT.

The chain couples TRBV7-9 to TRBJ1-5; tentatively, D is TRBD1 (6 bases). Germline V gives CDR1 SEHNR, CDR2 FQNEAQ (reference sequence). This CDR3 is 17 amino acids long. Deletions cut 1 base from V and 6 bases from J, with 19 bases between. CDR3 sequence: CASSLGLGTFGSQPQHF. CDR3 DNA: TGTGCCAGCAGCTTAGGCTTGGGGACATTTGGGAGTCAGCCCCAGCATTTT. Looking up the rest from reference TRBV7-9 and TRBJ1-5 gives the full variable domain: DTGVSQNPRHKITKRGQNVTFRCDPISEHNRLYWYRQTLGQGPEFLTYFQNEAQLEKSRLLSDRFSAERPKGSFSTLEIQRTEQGDSAMYLCASSLGLGTFGSQPQHFGDGTRLSIL.

This clone was seen a few times. The chain carries TRBV7-3 and TRBJ1-2; D is unclear. The CDR3 is made up of 13 amino acids. CDR1 is SGHTA, CDR2 FQGTGA, per germline. Trimming pared 2 bases from V and 8 bases from J, leaving 12 bases between. The CDR3, as DNA: TGTGCCAGCAGCTTAGACCCGGAGAAGGGCTACACCTTC. Translated: CASSLDPEKGYTF. Using reference TRBV7-3 and TRBJ1-2 for the parts outside the CDR3, the full variable domain is GAGVSQTPSNKVTEKGKYVELRCDPISGHTALYWYRQSLGQGPEFLIYFQGTGAADDSGLPNDRFFAVRPEGSVSTLKIQRTERGDSAVYLCASSLDPEKGYTFGSGTRLTVV.

The chain couples TRBV5-8 to TRBJ1-5; maybe TRBD1 (5 bases). This CDR3 spans 15 amino acids. Per the germline V gene, CDR1 is SGHTS and CDR2 is YDEGEE. V was trimmed by 4 bases and J by 5 bases, leaving 16 bases between them. The DNA of the CDR3 is TGTGCCAGCAGCCATCCTCTCAGGGTGTATCAGCCCCAGCATTTT. This translates into CASSHPLRVYQPQHF. Based on the CDR3 plus reference TRBV5-8 and TRBJ1-5, the full variable domain is EAGVTQSPTHLIKTRGQQATLRCSPISGHTSVYWYQQALGLGLQFLLWYDEGEERNRGNFPPRFSGRQFPNYSSELNVNALELEDSALYLCASSHPLRVYQPQHFGDGTRLSIL.

The V call is TRBV15, the J call TRBJ1-5, with D hard to call. Germline CDR1 is LNHNV and CDR2 is YYDKDF (reference sequence). Trimming left V 0 bases short and J 4 bases short, with 10 bases between. The CDR3 consists of 15 residues. The CDR3 region is CATSREKGGNQPQHF. The CDR3 DNA reads TGTGCCACCAGCAGAGAAAAGGGAGGAAATCAGCCCCAGCATTTT. Filled out from reference TRBV15 and TRBJ1-5, the complete variable domain reads DAMVIQNPRYQVTQFGKPVTLSCSQTLNHNVMYWYQQKSSQAPKLLFHYYDKDFNNEADTPDNFQSRRPNTSFCFLDIRSPGLGDTAMYLCATSREKGGNQPQHFGDGTRLSIL.

This rearrangement joins TRBV10-3 to TRBJ2-1, with TRBD2 identical over 8 bases. J lost 6 bases, V lost 6 bases, and 10 bases had no gene match. Per the germline V gene, CDR1 is ENHRY and CDR2 is SYGVKD. The CDR3 totals 15 residues. DNA for the CDR3: TGTGCCATCAGCGCCAAAGCGGGAGTGGGCAATGAGCAGTTCTTC. This sequence encodes CAISAKAGVGNEQFF.

The chain carries TRBV7-2 and TRBJ2-2, with TRBD2 identical over 7 bases. Germline loops: CDR1 SGHTA, CDR2 FQGNSA. The CDR3 has 16 residues. Trimming cost V 7 bases and J 0 bases; bases outside gene matches: 8. CDR3 loop: CASNPGGKANTGELFF. CDR3 coding DNA: TGTGCCAGCAACCCCGGGGGGAAGGCGAACACCGGGGAGCTGTTTTTT.

The chain is built from TRBV9 and TRBJ2-1; no clear D gene. Trimming shortened V by 0 bases and J by 8 bases, and 6 bases separated the two germline ends. The CDR3 is 12 amino acids. From germline, CDR1 is SGDLS and CDR2 YYNGEE. This CDR3 is CASSVVEDEQFF. In DNA, the CDR3 is TGTGCCAGCAGCGTAGTTGAGGATGAGCAGTTCTTC.

The V and J genes are TRBV4-1 and TRBJ1-2; D is unresolved. The CDR3 spans 15 residues. Germline-derived CDR1 and CDR2 are MGHRA and YSYEKL. Deletions cut 1 base from V and 5 bases from J, with 14 bases between. The CDR3: CASSQGLAVQYGYTF. The DNA for the CDR3 is TGCGCCAGCAGCCAAGGGTTGGCGGTTCAGTATGGCTACACCTTC.

This clone was recorded once. V usage is TRBV5-1 and J usage is TRBJ2-6; 7 nucleotides align to TRBD2. Germline trimming cut 2 bases from V and 0 bases from J; bases unmatched to any gene: 8. CDR3 size: 18 residues. Looked up from germline, CDR1 is SGHRS and CDR2 is YFSETQ. The CDR3 DNA follows: TGCGCCAGCAGCTTCCCCCCGGGGGGAGGCTCTGGGGCCAACGTCCTGACTTTC. As protein: CASSFPPGGGSGANVLTF.

The chain recombines TRBV11-2 with TRBJ2-5; possibly TRBD2 for D (6 bases). Germline CDR1 is SGHAT and CDR2 is FQNNGV. The CDR3 is made up of 14 amino acids. Trimming left V 3 bases short and J 0 bases short, with 8 bases between. CDR3 loop: CASSLDYNQETQYF. CDR3 DNA sequence: TGTGCCAGCAGCTTGGACTACAACCAAGAGACCCAGTACTTC.

The chain has TRBV7-2 and TRBJ1-2; 7 nucleotides match TRBD1. The V gene end was trimmed by 4 bases and the J gene end by 5 bases; junction bases not matched to a gene: 4. Germline V gene lookup returns CDR1 SGHTA and CDR2 FQGNSA. The CDR3 sequence is 13 residues long. The CDR3 spells CASSWDRDYGYTF. The CDR3 nucleotides read TGTGCCAGCAGCTGGGACAGAGATTATGGCTACACCTTC.

This clone appeared a single time. The J gene is TRBJ2-6, the V gene TRBV2; the D is unclear. Germline V lookup: CDR1 SNHLY, CDR2 FYNNEI. The CDR3 consists of 15 residues. V was trimmed by 8 bases and J by 0 bases, leaving 11 bases between them. The CDR3 protein is CASHRDISGANVLTF. DNA for the CDR3: TGTGCCAGCCATCGTGACATCTCTGGGGCCAACGTCCTGACTTTC.

This CDR3 is CASSSTTDRRSGNTIYF. In DNA, the CDR3 is TGTGCCAGCAGTTCCACAACTGACAGGCGGTCCGGAAACACCATATATTTT. The rearrangement joins TRBV27 to TRBJ1-3; D possibly corresponds to TRBD1 (6 bases). V was clipped by 4 bases and J by 4 bases, with 20 bases between them. CDR1 and CDR2 (germline): MNHEY, SMNVEV (reference sequence). CDR3 size: 17 residues.

This chain connects TRBV7-8 to TRBJ1-3; D may be TRBD1 (6 bases). CDR3 length: 13 amino acids. V was pared by 11 bases and J by 2 bases, with 13 bases between. The V gene's germline CDR1 is SGHVS and CDR2 FQNEAQ. The CDR3 region is CACRDTTGNTIYF. The CDR3, as DNA: TGTGCCTGCCGGGACACAACTGGAAACACCATATATTTT.